The 32 T cell receptor beta chains in this list originate from one sample, sequenced in a study of blood T cell repertoires in COVID-19. Profiled with immunoSEQ multiplex PCR; TCRdb holds only in-frame clones, not every one. The data contain fewer than 400,000 clones, nearly 90% of them seen just once; the ten biggest clones take up 1.7%. The sample was PBMCs or T cells enriched from blood (not recorded which). Every receptor here comes from a woman aged 25 to 39 who had recovered from COVID-19.

This chain connects TRBV3-1 (or the pseudogene TRBV3-2) to TRBJ2-7; 7 bases map to TRBD2. This CDR3 spans 13 amino acids. The V gene's germline CDR1 is LGHDT and CDR2 YNNKEL (reference sequence). V lost 4 bases and J lost 7; bases outside the gene matches: 7. CDR3 DNA: TGTGCCAGCAGCCGAGGACTAGTAGTTGAGCAGTACTTC. Translation gives CASSRGLVVEQYF.

The chain uses TRBV12-5 and TRBJ2-1, with D possibly matching TRBD1 (5 bases). V lost 2 bases and J 8 bases, leaving 13 bases between the germline ends. There are 14 residues in the CDR3. Germline assignment: CDR1 LGHNT and CDR2 FRNRAP. CDR3 amino acids: CASGLIPGLDEQFF. The CDR3, as DNA: TGTGCTAGTGGTTTGATACCAGGGTTAGATGAGCAGTTCTTC.

This clone was seen more than once but under ten times. V is TRBV19 and J is TRBJ1-2; D uncertain. The CDR3 spans 9 residues. Looked up from germline, CDR1 is LNHDA and CDR2 is SQIVND (reference sequence). Deletions cut 9 bases from V and 8 bases from J, with 7 bases between. Here the CDR3 DNA reads TGTGCCAGGTCCGGGGGCTACACCTTC. Residues: CARSGGYTF.

The J gene is TRBJ2-1, the V gene TRBV28, with D possibly TRBD2 on 6 matching bases. The CDR3 has 15 amino acids. Germline CDR1 reads MDHEN; CDR2 reads SYDVKM. V was pared by 5 bases and J by 3 bases, with 14 bases between. CDR3: CASSQRLVYYNEQFF. In DNA, the CDR3 is TGTGCCAGCAGTCAACGACTAGTATACTACAATGAGCAGTTCTTC.

This chain uses TRBV7-8 with TRBJ2-7; perhaps TRBD2 as D (7 bases). In germline, CDR1 is SGHVS, CDR2 FQNEAQ. The CDR3 has 16 residues. With 4 bases removed from V and 5 bases from J, the gap between germline ends came to 21 bases. The CDR3 sequence is CASSSGGGREYHEQYF. CDR3 nucleotide sequence: TGTGCCAGCAGCTCCGGTGGGGGGCGGGAGTACCACGAGCAGTACTTC.

This chain uses TRBV21-1 with TRBJ1-5. TRBV21-1 is a recognized pseudogene. The CDR3 has 11 amino acids. The CDR3 here is CASDGREPQHF. The CDR3, as DNA: TGTGCCAGTGACGGGAGAGAGCCCCAGCATTTT.

This chain uses TRBV9 with TRBJ1-2, with D possibly being TRBD1 (5 bases). CDR1 is SGDLS, CDR2 YYNGEE, per germline. V was clipped by 0 bases and J by 4 bases, with 10 bases between them. This CDR3 has 14 residues. CDR3 sequence (DNA): TGTGCCAGCAGCGTAGGGGGCAACACCTATGGCTACACCTTC. Translation: CASSVGGNTYGYTF.

V usage is TRBV27 and J usage is TRBJ1-6; 8 bases align to TRBD1. Trimming took 5 bases from V and 7 from J; bases not matched to a gene: 13. CDR3 length: 17 residues. Germline assignment: CDR1 MNHEY and CDR2 SMNVEV (reference sequence). The CDR3 reads CASSKDRVPLRNSPLHF. For the CDR3, the DNA is TGTGCCAGCAGTAAGGACAGGGTTCCGCTTAGGAATTCACCCCTCCACTTT.

The chain carries TRBV7-9 and TRBJ1-1; no reliable D call. Per germline, CDR1 SEHNR and CDR2 FQNEAQ (reference sequence). This CDR3 region has 14 residues. Trimming stripped 2 bases from V and 3 bases from J, with 10 bases between. CDR3 nucleotides: TGTGCCAGCAGCTTAAGCGCGGATTACACTGAAGCTTTCTTT. Translating it yields CASSLSADYTEAFF. The variable domain in full, completed from reference TRBV7-9 and TRBJ1-1, reads DTGVSQNPRHKITKRGQNVTFRCDPISEHNRLYWYRQTLGQGPEFLTYFQNEAQLEKSRLLSDRFSAERPKGSFSTLEIQRTEQGDSAMYLCASSLSADYTEAFFGQGTRLTVV.

The chain uses TRBV19 and TRBJ1-2; 12 bases map to TRBD1. The V and J ends lost 9 bases and 2 bases, in that order; junction bases with no gene match: 7. Looked up from germline, CDR1 is LNHDA and CDR2 is SQIVND (reference sequence). The CDR3 consists of 15 residues. The CDR3 spells CASGTGGAENYGYTF. Written as DNA, the CDR3 is TGTGCCAGCGGGACAGGGGGCGCGGAGAACTATGGCTACACCTTC.

V usage is TRBV24-1 and J usage is TRBJ2-5, with D maybe TRBD2 (6 bases). The CDR3 has 15 residues. Deletions cut 3 bases from V and 5 bases from J, with 15 bases between. Germline V gene lookup returns CDR1 KGHDR and CDR2 SFDVKD. The DNA of the CDR3 is TGTGCCACCAGTGATGGACGGGAGTTGGATGAGACCCAGTACTTC. It translates to CATSDGRELDETQYF.

The genes are TRBV5-1 and TRBJ1-5; D unclear. Germline-derived CDR1 and CDR2 are SGHRS and YFSETQ. The CDR3 contains 15 residues. With 0 bases removed from V and 0 bases from J, the gap between germline ends came to 7 bases. The CDR3 sequence: CASSLDSNSNQPQHF. In DNA form, the CDR3 reads TGCGCCAGCAGCTTGGATAGCAATAGCAATCAGCCCCAGCATTTT.

The chain employs TRBV9 and TRBJ2-1; the match to TRBD2 covers 8 bases. J was trimmed by 4 bases and V by 0 bases; bases with no gene match: 3. The CDR3 loop spans 15 amino acids. The V gene's germline CDR1 is SGDLS and CDR2 YYNGEE. This CDR3 reads CASSVVPSGYNEQFF. The DNA for the CDR3 is TGTGCCAGCAGCGTAGTGCCTAGCGGGTACAATGAGCAGTTCTTC.

This chain connects TRBV6-1 to TRBJ1-1; D is unresolved. Trimming took off 2 bases at V and 1 base at J, with 5 bases between the two ends. Germline values: CDR1 MNHNS, CDR2 SASEGT. CDR3 length: 13 residues. The CDR3 loop reads CASSESKNTEAFF. CDR3 coding DNA: TGTGCCAGCAGTGAATCCAAGAACACTGAAGCTTTCTTT.

On this clone: Relative to the germline gene, one junction end is altered; a read error may explain this. V and J are TRBV9 and TRBJ1-2, with D unresolved. The germline CDR1 and CDR2 sequences are SGDLS and YYNGEE. This CDR3 has 15 residues. CDR3 DNA: TGTGCCGGCAGCGTAGAATTTCCAGCTAACTATGGCTACACCTTC. Residues: CAGSVEFPANYGYTF.

As DNA, the CDR3 is TGCGCCAGCAGCCCCTCGAGAGATGAAAAACTGTTTTTT. This sequence encodes CASSPSRDEKLFF. V and J are TRBV5-1 and TRBJ1-4; no reliable D call. CDR3 length: 13 residues. Germline values: CDR1 SGHRS, CDR2 YFSETQ. The V end lost 4 bases, the J end lost 6 bases, and 10 bases lay between the germline ends.

The chain uses TRBV5-1 and TRBJ2-7; D uncertain. Germline loops: CDR1 SGHRS, CDR2 YFSETQ. Trimming removed 5 bases at V and 2 bases at J, with 8 bases between. The CDR3 loop spans 12 amino acids. The CDR3 protein is CASSFGPYEQYF. CDR3 nucleotide sequence: TGCGCCAGCAGTTTTGGGCCCTACGAGCAGTACTTC.

This clone was found once. V and J are TRBV6-5 and TRBJ2-5, with D perhaps matching TRBD2 (5 bases). This CDR3 is built from 15 residues. V was shortened by 3 bases and J by 5 bases, with 16 bases between the two germline ends. CDR1 and CDR2 (germline): MNHEY, SVGAGI. For the CDR3, the DNA is TGTGCCAGCAGTTATGAGGGAGTGGGTCTGGAGACCCAGTACTTC. Protein: CASSYEGVGLETQYF.

The V call is TRBV5-4, the J call TRBJ2-2, with 14 bases that match TRBD2. Losses at the gene ends were 4 bases for V and 1 base for J; bases not matched to a gene: 9. CDR1 and CDR2 (germline): SGHNT, YYREEE (reference sequence). The CDR3 is made up of 19 amino acids. The CDR3 region has the DNA TGTGCCAGCAGCCCAATGGGACTAGCGGGGGAGATGAACACCGGGGAGCTGTTTTTT. Translating gives CASSPMGLAGEMNTGELFF.

The chain recombines TRBV27 with TRBJ2-5; 9 positions match TRBD1. There are 15 residues in the CDR3. V lost 5 bases to trimming and J lost 4 bases; unmatched junction nucleotides: 8. Germline CDR1 and CDR2: MNHEY and SMNVEV (reference sequence). The DNA for the CDR3 is TGTGCCAGCAGTACGTGGACAGGGGATATAGAGACCCAGTACTTC. Protein: CASSTWTGDIETQYF.

The chain employs TRBV11-2 and TRBJ1-1, with 7 bases that match TRBD1. Trimming took 5 bases from V and 6 from J; bases not matched to a gene: 3. From germline, CDR1 is SGHAT and CDR2 FQNNGV. The length of the CDR3 is 12 residues. CDR3 sequence (DNA): TGTGCCAGCAGCACAGGGGTCCCTGAAGCTTTCTTT. Its protein is CASSTGVPEAFF.

V usage is TRBV21-1 and J usage is TRBJ2-2; TRBD2, the table's D call, lacks a check against the DNA. TRBV21-1 is flagged as a pseudogene. The CDR3 sequence is 20 residues long. The CDR3 DNA sequence: TGTGCCAGCAGCAACAAGGGGTTGGGGGGACCACTTCTAAACACCGGGGAGCTGTTTTTT. It yields the protein CASSNKGLGGPLLNTGELFF.

This clone was recorded once. The rearrangement uses TRBV12-3 or TRBV12-4 and TRBJ1-3; 7 nucleotides match TRBD1. With 5 bases clipped from V and 5 bases from J, the junction kept 3 bases outside the gene matches. CDR3 length equals 13 residues. CDR3 nucleotide sequence: TGTGCCAGCAGTACGGGACAGAGAAACACCATATATTTT. Its translation is CASSTGQRNTIYF.

V usage is TRBV28 and J usage is TRBJ2-2; the match to TRBD1 covers 7 bases. The CDR3 runs to 15 residues. Germline-derived CDR1 and CDR2 are MDHEN and SYDVKM. V gave up 6 bases and J gave up 5 bases; unmatched junction bases: 9. CDR3 amino acids: CASSLPGTATGELFF. The CDR3 nucleotides read TGTGCCAGCAGCCTACCGGGGACAGCGACCGGGGAGCTGTTTTTT.

CDR3 DNA: TGTGCCACCAGCAGAGATGGGACAGGGATATCTGAAGCTTTCTTT. This translates into CATSRDGTGISEAFF. The genes are TRBV15 and TRBJ1-1, with TRBD1 identical over 9 bases. Per germline, CDR1 LNHNV and CDR2 YYDKDF (reference sequence). The V and J ends lost 0 bases and 6 bases, in that order; junction bases with no gene match: 5. This CDR3 comprises 15 residues.

This clone came up once. The chain carries TRBV12-5 and TRBJ1-5, with D possibly matching TRBD1 (6 bases). Trimming pared 3 bases from V and 6 bases from J, leaving 9 bases between. The CDR3 covers 13 residues. The germline gives CDR1 LGHNT, CDR2 FRNRAP. This CDR3 reads CASGFGGAQPQHF. CDR3 in DNA: TGTGCTAGTGGTTTCGGGGGGGCTCAGCCCCAGCATTTT. Drawing the rest from reference TRBV12-5 and TRBJ1-5, the complete variable domain is DARVTQTPRHKVTEMGQEVTMRCQPILGHNTVFWYRQTMMQGLELLAYFRNRAPLDDSGMPKDRFSAEMPDATLATLKIQPSEPRDSAVYFCASGFGGAQPQHFGDGTRLSIL.

This chain links TRBV19 with TRBJ2-7; possible D gene TRBD1, 7 bases. Germline V lookup: CDR1 LNHDA, CDR2 SQIVND (reference sequence). The CDR3 is 14 residues long. V lost 1 base and J lost 3, with 10 bases in between. Here the CDR3 reads CASSIAGGFYEQYF. The CDR3 region has the DNA TGTGCCAGTAGTATAGCAGGGGGGTTCTACGAGCAGTACTTC. Using reference TRBV19 and TRBJ2-7 for the parts outside the CDR3, the full variable domain is DGGITQSPKYLFRKEGQNVTLSCEQNLNHDAMYWYRQDPGQGLRLIYYSQIVNDFQKGDIAEGYSVSREKKESFPLTVTSAQKNPTAFYLCASSIAGGFYEQYFGPGTRLTVT.

V and J are TRBV15 and TRBJ1-2; D is uncertain. The CDR3 contains 14 residues. Germline V gene data show CDR1 as LNHNV and CDR2 as YYDKDF (reference sequence). V lost 0 bases and J lost 8, with 13 bases in between. CDR3 protein: CATSRDGAQTGYTF. CDR3 coding DNA: TGTGCCACCAGCAGAGATGGAGCTCAGACGGGCTACACCTTC.

The chain combines TRBV4-1 with TRBJ1-3; D may be TRBD1 (5 bases). Trimming cost V 4 bases and J 0 bases, with 16 bases left between them. The CDR3 has 17 residues. Germline V gene data show CDR1 as MGHRA and CDR2 as YSYEKL. CDR3 residues: CASSPGGGTPSGNTIYF. The CDR3 DNA is TGCGCCAGCAGCCCCGGTGGGGGGACTCCCTCTGGAAACACCATATATTTT.

V gene TRBV9 combines with J gene TRBJ2-1, with TRBD2 as a possible D gene (5 bases). The CDR3 is 14 residues long. Trimming took 0 bases from V and 4 from J, leaving 8 bases between them. Per germline, CDR1 SGDLS and CDR2 YYNGEE. CDR3 sequence (DNA): TGTGCCAGCAGCGTAGGCCCGGGGTACAATGAGCAGTTCTTC. Translation gives CASSVGPGYNEQFF.

The chain combines TRBV5-6 with TRBJ1-1; D gene uncertain. The V end was cut by 0 bases, the J end by 5 bases, with 11 bases between. The V gene's germline CDR1 is SGHDT and CDR2 YYEEEE. The CDR3 consists of 14 residues. CDR3 sequence (DNA): TGTGCCAGCAGCTTGGGCGGCAGCGGGACTGAAGCTTTCTTT. Protein sequence: CASSLGGSGTEAFF.

This chain links TRBV28 with TRBJ1-3; possible D gene TRBD1, 6 bases. Per germline, CDR1 MDHEN and CDR2 SYDVKM. This CDR3 has 17 amino acids. Deletions cut 7 bases from V and 0 bases from J, with 19 bases between. The CDR3 loop is CASTPHTGLISGNTIYF. CDR3 bases: TGTGCCAGCACCCCACATACAGGGTTAATCTCTGGAAACACCATATATTTT.